This TCR beta chain was recovered during a study of shared clonotypes between healthy human individuals. Germline V CDR1 and CDR2: MNHEY, SMNVEV (reference sequence). With 8 bases removed from V and 0 bases from J, the gap between germline ends came to 14 bases. This CDR3 spans 15 amino acids. The naive CD8 subset, CD45RO-negative cells positively selected for CCR7, excluded terminally differentiated effector memory CD45RA+ cells. All donors qualified as healthy HIV-negative adults and had experienced no recent acute infections or vaccinations. TCRdb keeps only in-frame clones here, not all; method: immunoSEQ multiplex PCR. The data hold roughly 590,000 clones, with around 95% observed a single time.

The TCR originated in a woman in her thirties in good health. Source material: naive CD8+ T cells sorted from blood. The gene calls are TRBV27 and TRBJ2-1; tentatively, D is TRBD1 or TRBD2 (6 bases each). This CDR3 reads CASRRGNNSYNEQFF. CDR3 nucleotides: TGTGCCAGCCGGAGGGGGAACAACTCCTACAATGAGCAGTTCTTC.